A selection of T cell receptor beta chains follows, all from one sample in a study of CD8 T cells in Susac syndrome. Each CDR3 protein gets one entry after TCRdb re-called the immunoSEQ multiplex PCR reads with MiXCR. The repertoire holds around 130,000 distinct CDR3 sequences, with around 94% as singletons. The sample consisted of CD4+ T cells from PBMCs. All receptors derive from a human donor with multiple sclerosis. CDR3s include the opening cysteine and the closing phenylalanine or tryptophan. A D gene is named only where the DNA matches it firmly. Not every row has a clone size; where given, it reads once, few, many or a size class.

TRBJ2-7 TRBV29-1 NA NA CSAKTTDRYEQYF TGCAGCGCTAAAACGACAGACCGCTACGAGCAGTACTTC
TRBJ2-5 TRBV29-1 few NA CSVQGIGQETQYF TGCAGCGTTCAAGGCATTGGCCAAGAGACCCAGTACTTC
TRBJ2-5 TRBV20-1 NA TRBD1 CSAASGTGAEETQYF TGCAGTGCTGCCTCTGGGACAGGGGCCGAAGAGACCCAGTACTTC
TRBJ2-5 TRBV10-3 NA NA CAISSSQETQYF TGTGCCATCAGCAGCAGCCAAGAGACCCAGTACTTC
TRBJ1-6 TRBV7-2 NA NA CASSPGPNYNSPLHF TGTGCCAGCAGCCCGGGACCGAACTATAATTCACCCCTCCACTTT
TRBJ2-7 TRBV25-1 once NA CASSDPSEQYF TGTGCCAGCAGTGACCCGAGCGAGCAGTACTTC
TRBJ1-3 TRBV4-1 NA NA CASSLGGGRHYSGNTIYF TGCGCCAGCAGCCTAGGTGGGGGGCGGCACTACTCTGGAAACACCATATATTTT
TRBJ2-2 TRBV5-6 NA TRBD1 CASRIRDRITGELFF TGTGCCAGCAGGATCAGGGACAGGATCACCGGGGAGCTGTTTTTT
TRBJ1-4 TRBV2 NA NA CASQKRVLATNEKLFF TGTGCCAGCCAGAAAAGGGTCCTTGCAACTAATGAAAAACTGTTTTTT
TRBJ1-5 TRBV7-9 NA NA CASSLGGAGDQPQHF TGTGCCAGCAGCTTAGGGGGTGCGGGGGATCAGCCCCAGCATTTT
TRBJ2-3 TRBV10-3 NA NA CAISESGQGSTDTQYF TGTGCCATCAGTGAGTCGGGGCAGGGATCGACAGATACGCAGTATTTT
TRBJ1-2 TRBV20-1 NA NA CSHGGEGGYYGYTF TGCAGTCACGGCGGTGAGGGGGGCTACTATGGCTACACCTTC
TRBJ1-1 TRBV5-1 NA NA CASLREMNTEAFF TGCGCCAGCCTGAGGGAGATGAACACTGAAGCTTTCTTT
TRBJ1-2 TRBV7-2 NA TRBD1 CASSFRQGDGYTF TGTGCCAGCAGCTTTCGACAGGGCGATGGCTACACCTTC
TRBJ2-5 TRBV27 NA TRBD1 CASSLGTGAETQYF TGTGCCAGCAGTTTAGGGACAGGGGCCGAGACCCAGTACTTC
TRBJ1-1 TRBV5-1 NA NA CASTMTSGATEAFF TGCGCCAGCACCATGACCTCAGGAGCCACTGAAGCTTTCTTT
TRBJ1-3 TRBV3-1 NA TRBD1 CASSQFIGQAGNTIYF TGTGCCAGCAGCCAATTTATCGGACAGGCTGGAAACACCATATATTTT
TRBJ2-7 TRBV5-1 few TRBD2 CASSSGGTAWFDEQYF TGCGCCAGCAGCAGCGGGGGGACAGCATGGTTTGACGAGCAGTACTTC
TRBJ2-1 TRBV24-1 NA TRBD2 CATSDGSSGRNYNEQFF TGTGCCACCAGCGATGGGTCTAGCGGGAGAAACTACAATGAGCAGTTCTTC
TRBJ2-2 TRBV6-4 NA NA CASSPQASNTGELFF TGTGCCAGCAGTCCACAGGCCTCGAACACCGGGGAGCTGTTTTTT
TRBJ2-7 TRBV19 NA NA CASNSGGSSYEQYF TGTGCCAGTAATTCAGGGGGGAGCTCCTACGAGCAGTACTTC
TRBJ1-1 TRBV11-3 NA NA CASSFADYTEAFF TGTGCCAGCAGCTTCGCGGATTACACTGAAGCTTTCTTT
TRBJ2-5 TRBV20-1 once TRBD2 CSANSGGGWETQYF TGCAGTGCTAATTCGGGGGGGGGATGGGAGACCCAGTACTTC
TRBJ1-1 TRBV19 once NA CASSIGGGRRTEAFF TGTGCCAGTAGTATAGGAGGCGGGAGAAGAACTGAAGCTTTCTTT
TRBJ2-2 TRBV10-3 NA TRBD2 CAIRRTSGRSGELFF TGTGCCATCAGGAGAACTAGCGGGAGGTCCGGGGAGCTGTTTTTT
TRBJ2-7 TRBV15 NA TRBD1 CATSIRQGSHYEQYF TGTGCCACCAGCATAAGACAGGGATCACACTACGAGCAGTACTTC
TRBJ2-5 TRBV2 NA NA CASSDPGQQETQYF TGTGCCAGCAGTGATCCGGGACAACAAGAGACCCAGTACTTC
TRBJ1-2 TRBV2 NA NA CASSEYVGPNYGYTF TGTGCCAGCAGTGAATACGTCGGCCCTAACTATGGCTACACCTTC
TRBJ2-7 TRBV5-1 NA NA CASSGGGTALVHEQYF TGCGCCAGCAGCGGGGGCGGAACAGCCCTCGTCCACGAGCAGTACTTC
TRBJ1-1 TRBV29-1 NA NA CSGRRDLGTEAFF TGCAGCGGCAGAAGGGACTTGGGGACTGAAGCTTTCTTT
TRBJ2-3 TRBV30 NA NA CAWSFGSRLTADTQYF TGTGCCTGGAGTTTCGGAAGTAGACTCACCGCAGATACGCAGTATTTT
TRBJ2-1 TRBV12-3/TRBV12-4 once NA CASSLGTDYNEQFF TGTGCCAGCAGTTTAGGGACGGATTACAATGAGCAGTTCTTC
TRBJ1-2 TRBV3-1 few NA CASSQGQGAYGYTF TGTGCCAGCAGTCAAGGGCAGGGAGCGTATGGCTACACCTTC
TRBJ1-5 TRBV6-2/TRBV6-3 NA NA CASRHDNSGPQHF TGTGCCAGCAGACACGACAACTCAGGGCCCCAGCATTTT
TRBJ1-2 TRBV2 NA NA CASRLFGLDGYTF TGTGCCAGCCGACTCTTCGGGTTGGATGGCTACACCTTC
TRBJ2-3 TRBV18 NA TRBD1 CASSPRPGQDNTQYF TGTGCCAGCTCACCGCGACCGGGACAGGATAATACGCAGTATTTT
TRBJ2-3 TRBV24-1 NA TRBD2 CATSDSTSGRLDTQYF TGTGCCACCAGTGACTCGACTAGCGGGAGATTAGATACGCAGTATTTT